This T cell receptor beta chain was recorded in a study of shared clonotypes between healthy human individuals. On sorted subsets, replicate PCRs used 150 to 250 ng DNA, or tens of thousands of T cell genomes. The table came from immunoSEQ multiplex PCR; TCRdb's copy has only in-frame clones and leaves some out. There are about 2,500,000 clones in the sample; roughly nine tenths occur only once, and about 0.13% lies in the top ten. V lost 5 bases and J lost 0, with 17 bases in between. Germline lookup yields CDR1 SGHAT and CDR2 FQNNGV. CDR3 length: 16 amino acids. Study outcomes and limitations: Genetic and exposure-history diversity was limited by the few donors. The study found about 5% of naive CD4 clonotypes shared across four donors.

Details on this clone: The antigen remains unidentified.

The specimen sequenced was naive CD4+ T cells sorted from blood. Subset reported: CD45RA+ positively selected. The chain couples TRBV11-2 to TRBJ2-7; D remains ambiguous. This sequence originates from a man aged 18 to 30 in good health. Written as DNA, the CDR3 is TGTGCCAGCAGCCAGATTCCCGGAGCCTACTCCTACGAGCAGTACTTC. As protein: CASSQIPGAYSYEQYF.